The 10 T cell receptor beta chains given below trace back to one sample, sequenced in a study of PD-1 blockade in mismatch repair-deficient tumors. The data were produced by immunoSEQ multiplex PCR, yet TCRdb's version contains in-frame clones alone and is incomplete. The sample has tens of thousands of clones; approximately 80% are singletons. Sequenced here: peripheral blood, sampled 4 weeks after starting pembrolizumab. These receptors originate from an adult with mismatch repair-deficient cancer.

This clone has a handful of counts. The chain employs TRBV7-3 and TRBJ2-2; unclear D gene. The germline V and J ends were trimmed by 1 base and 7 bases, with 4 bases remaining between them. Germline V gene sequence: CDR1 SGHTA, CDR2 FQGTGA. CDR3 length equals 12 residues. CDR3 residues: CASSLIYGELFF. The CDR3 region has the DNA TGTGCCAGCAGCTTAATTTACGGGGAGCTGTTTTTT.

The V and J genes are TRBV5-4 and TRBJ2-5, with a tentative D call TRBD2 (5 bases). CDR1 and CDR2 (germline): SGHNT, YYREEE (reference sequence). CDR3 size: 15 residues. V lost 3 bases and J 2 bases, leaving 14 bases between the germline ends. Here the CDR3 DNA reads TGTGCCAGCAGCTGGGCAGCGGAACCACAAGAGACCCAGTACTTC. Amino acid sequence: CASSWAAEPQETQYF.

The sample holds a few counts of this clone. In DNA form, the CDR3 reads TGTGCCACCAGCAGAGTGGATCAGCCCCAGCATTTT. Translated, it gives CATSRVDQPQHF. The J gene is TRBJ1-5, the V gene TRBV15; D uncertain. V lost 1 base, J lost 5 bases, and 3 bases lay in between. CDR3 length equals 12 residues. Germline V gene sequence: CDR1 LNHNV, CDR2 YYDKDF (reference sequence).

V is TRBV6-5 and J is TRBJ2-1; D could derive from TRBD1 or TRBD2 (6 bases each). This CDR3 comprises 13 residues. Per germline, CDR1 MNHEY and CDR2 SVGAGI. V lost 7 bases to trimming and J lost 10 bases, with 17 bases between them. This chain's CDR3 is CASKRTVEGEQFF. CDR3 DNA: TGTGCCAGCAAAAGGACAGTGGAGGGCGAGCAGTTCTTC.

The V gene is TRBV14, the J gene TRBJ2-3; tentative D call: TRBD2 (5 bases). V was pared by 0 bases and J by 5 bases, with 6 bases between. There are 13 residues in the CDR3. The germline V gene encodes CDR1 SGHDN and CDR2 FVKESK. In nucleotides, the CDR3 is TGTGCCAGCAGCCAAGAACTAGGAGATACGCAGTATTTT. Amino acid sequence: CASSQELGDTQYF. The variable domain in full, with the rest retrieved from reference TRBV14 and TRBJ2-3, is EAGVTQFPSHSVIEKGQTVTLRCDPISGHDNLYWYRRVMGKEIKFLLHFVKESKQDESGMPNNRFLAERTGGTYSTLKVQPAELEDSGVYFCASSQELGDTQYFGPGTRLTVL.

The genes are TRBV7-3 and TRBJ2-1, with 12 bases aligning to TRBD2. The CDR3 totals 17 residues. J gave up 9 bases and V 1 base, and 10 bases lay outside the gene matches. Germline CDR1 and CDR2: SGHTA and FQGTGA. CDR3 in DNA: TGTGCCAGCAGCTTAAGCCTAGCGGGAGGGCCCTTTGTTGAGCAGTTCTTC. It encodes CASSLSLAGGPFVEQFF. Combining the CDR3 with reference TRBV7-3 and TRBJ2-1 gives the whole variable domain GAGVSQTPSNKVTEKGKYVELRCDPISGHTALYWYRQSLGQGPEFLIYFQGTGAADDSGLPNDRFFAVRPEGSVSTLKIQRTERGDSAVYLCASSLSLAGGPFVEQFFGPGTRLTVL.

The chain joins TRBV18 to TRBJ2-2; TRBD1 aligns across 7 bases. This CDR3 has 17 residues. V lost 4 bases and J lost 3; bases outside the gene matches: 11. CDR1 is KGHSH and CDR2 is LQKENI in the germline V gene. The CDR3 bases are TGTGCCAGCTCACGACTCTCGGGACAGAGCTACACCGGGGAGCTGTTTTTT. This codes for CASSRLSGQSYTGELFF.

The chain combines TRBV9 with TRBJ1-1, with D unresolved. Looked up from germline, CDR1 is SGDLS and CDR2 is YYNGEE. The CDR3 is 12 residues long. V lost 3 bases and J lost 1, with 4 bases in between. CDR3 amino acids: CASSAANTEAFF. The CDR3 DNA follows: TGTGCCAGCAGCGCGGCGAACACTGAAGCTTTCTTT. The variable domain in full, with the rest retrieved from reference TRBV9 and TRBJ1-1, is DSGVTQTPKHLITATGQRVTLRCSPRSGDLSVYWYQQSLDQGLQFLIQYYNGEERAKGNILERFSAQQFPDLHSELNLSSLELGDSALYFCASSAANTEAFFGQGTRLTVV.

The V and J genes are TRBV6-6 and TRBJ1-5; D may be TRBD1 (5 bases). Germline V CDR1 and CDR2: MNHNY, SVGAGI (reference sequence). V was cut by 6 bases and J by 0 bases, with 9 bases left in between. The CDR3 has 14 amino acids. The CDR3 here is CASRIGDSNQPQHF. The DNA for the CDR3 is TGTGCCAGCAGGATAGGGGATAGCAATCAGCCCCAGCATTTT.

The chain links TRBV11-3 to TRBJ1-1; D might be TRBD1 (5 bases). The CDR3 runs to 14 residues. Trimming left V 1 base short and J 7 bases short, with 13 bases between. Germline CDR1 is SGHNT and CDR2 is YENEEA. The CDR3 DNA is TGTGCCAGCAGCTTAGGAAGCCCCGGGGGTGAAGCTTTCTTT. Protein product: CASSLGSPGGEAFF.